A single T cell receptor (beta chain) is shown here with its context. Its target is unknown. As for time point: newly diagnosed GD, antithyroid drugs for less than 3 months. Isolated PBMC RNA provided the starting material for the TCR library. The data originate from a study of regulatory T cells in long-lasting Graves disease. General study points: TCR diversity was lower in persistent than newly diagnosed Graves' disease. It was peripheral blood alone, not thyroid tissue, that was studied. The sample size was small, and this may have reduced accuracy.

Both iRepertoire HTBI primers and Arm-PCR of CDR3 regions were used to build the TCR beta libraries. TCRdb re-called the multiplex PCR reads with MiXCR, one entry per CDR3 protein. The profile shows roughly 510,000 distinct CDR3 sequences, roughly 15% of them singletons. The same sample was also studied in work on T cells in Graves' hyperthyroidism and ophthalmopathy. As reported in that work: Researchers report that a 13 V-J model separated ophthalmopathy from stable hyperthyroidism.

The sequencing used peripheral blood mononuclear cells (PBMCs), collected at new diagnosis, from a patient treated with antithyroid drugs. This receptor was taken from a man younger than 35 with Graves disease.

CDR3 loop: CASSLGLAGVAYEQYF. DNA of the CDR3: TGTGCCAGCAGTTTAGGGCTAGCGGGAGTGGCCTACGAGCAGTACTTC. The chain carries TRBV2 and TRBJ2-7, with TRBD2 matching 10 bases. CDR1 is SNHLY, CDR2 FYNNEI, per germline. The ends lost 5 bases at V and 2 bases at J; junction bases unmatched: 9. CDR3 length: 16 residues.